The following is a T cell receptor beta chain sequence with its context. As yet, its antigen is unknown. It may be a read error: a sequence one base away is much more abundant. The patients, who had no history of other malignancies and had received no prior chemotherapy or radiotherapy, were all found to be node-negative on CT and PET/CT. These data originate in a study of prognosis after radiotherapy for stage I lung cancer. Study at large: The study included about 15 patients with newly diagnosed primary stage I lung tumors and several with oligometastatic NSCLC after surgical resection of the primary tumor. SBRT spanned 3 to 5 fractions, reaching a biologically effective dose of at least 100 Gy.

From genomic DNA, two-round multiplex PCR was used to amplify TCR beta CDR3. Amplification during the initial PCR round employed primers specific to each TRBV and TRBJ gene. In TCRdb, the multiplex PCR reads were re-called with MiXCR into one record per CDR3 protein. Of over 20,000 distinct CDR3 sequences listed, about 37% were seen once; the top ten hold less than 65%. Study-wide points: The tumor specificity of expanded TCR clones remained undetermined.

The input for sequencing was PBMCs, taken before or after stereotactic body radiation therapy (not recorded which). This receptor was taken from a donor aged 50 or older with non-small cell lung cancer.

CDR3 sequence reads: CSAARRKGGDEQFF. The CDR3 DNA reads TGCAGCGCCGCGCGCAGGAAAGGTGGAGATGAGCAGTTCTTC. This chain links TRBV29-1 with TRBJ2-1; D not resolved. The germline V and J ends were trimmed by 7 bases and 8 bases, with 21 bases remaining between them. The CDR3 has 14 amino acids. CDR1 is SQVTM, CDR2 ANQGSEA, per germline.